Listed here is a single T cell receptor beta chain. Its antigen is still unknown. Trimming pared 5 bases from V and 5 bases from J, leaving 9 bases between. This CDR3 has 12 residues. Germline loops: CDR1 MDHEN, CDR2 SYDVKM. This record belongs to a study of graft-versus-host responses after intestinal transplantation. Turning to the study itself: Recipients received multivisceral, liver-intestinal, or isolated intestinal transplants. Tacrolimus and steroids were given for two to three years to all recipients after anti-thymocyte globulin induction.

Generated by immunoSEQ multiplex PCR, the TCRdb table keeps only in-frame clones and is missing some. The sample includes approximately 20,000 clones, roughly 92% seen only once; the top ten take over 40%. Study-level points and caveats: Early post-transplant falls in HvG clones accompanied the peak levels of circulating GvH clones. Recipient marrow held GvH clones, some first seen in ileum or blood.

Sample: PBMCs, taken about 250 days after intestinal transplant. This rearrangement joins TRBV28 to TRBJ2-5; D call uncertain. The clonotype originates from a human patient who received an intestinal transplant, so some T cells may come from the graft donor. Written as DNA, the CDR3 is TGTGCCAGCAGTCCCATTTTTGAGACCCAGTACTTC. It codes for CASSPIFETQYF.